This T cell receptor (beta chain) appears in the sequencing data of a study of identical twins. Study results and limitations: There was more out-of-frame TCR alpha sharing in monozygotic twins than models estimated.

TCRdb redid the calling of the 5' RACE reads with MiXCR, one entry per CDR3 protein. This sample has hundreds of thousands of distinct CDR3 sequences, with over 15% found just once. This CDR3 contains 15 residues. The germline gives CDR1 SQVTM, CDR2 ANQGSEA. V was shortened by 5 bases and J by 1 base, with 15 bases between the two germline ends. In regard to this clonotype: Its antigen is undetermined.

These data were likewise used in another study, on T cells expressing NK-cell markers. As reported in that work: Several experiments added an anti-gamma-delta TCR antibody to sort only alpha-beta TCR T cells. HCMV specificity of the expanded NKG2C+ T cell clones was not established.

This TCR was sampled from a woman aged 18 to 35 in good health. The chain has TRBV29-1 and TRBJ2-1, with D perhaps assigned TRBD1 or TRBD2 (5 bases each). Source material: PBMCs. The CDR3 nucleotides read TGCAGCGTTACCCCGGGGCGCGAGTCCTACAATGAGCAGTTCTTC. Protein sequence: CSVTPGRESYNEQFF.